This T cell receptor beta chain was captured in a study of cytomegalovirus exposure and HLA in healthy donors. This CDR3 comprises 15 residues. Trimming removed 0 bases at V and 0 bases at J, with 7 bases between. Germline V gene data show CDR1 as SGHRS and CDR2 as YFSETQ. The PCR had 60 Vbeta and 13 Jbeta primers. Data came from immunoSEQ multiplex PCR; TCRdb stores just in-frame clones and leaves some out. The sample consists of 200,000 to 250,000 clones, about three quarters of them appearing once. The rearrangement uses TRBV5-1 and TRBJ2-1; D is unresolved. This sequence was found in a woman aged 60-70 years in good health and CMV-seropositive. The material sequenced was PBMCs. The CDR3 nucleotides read TGCGCCAGCAGCTTGGCGCCGAGCTCCTACAATGAGCAGTTCTTC. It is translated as CASSLAPSSYNEQFF.